This entry lists 31 T cell receptor beta chains sequenced from one sample in a study of cytomegalovirus exposure and HLA in healthy donors. 13 Jbeta primers and 60 Vbeta primers were used for the PCR. TCRdb keeps only in-frame clones here, not all; method: immunoSEQ multiplex PCR. The repertoire holds about 100,000 clones, with more than 70% as singletons. The sequencing input was PBMCs. The receptors originated from a male donor in good health and CMV-seropositive.

The CDR3 DNA reads TGTGCCAGCATTTCCCTCAGACAGGGGAAGAATGAAGCTTTCTTT. Amino acid sequence: CASISLRQGKNEAFF. V usage is TRBV6-1 and J usage is TRBJ1-1; the match to TRBD1 covers 8 bases. The CDR3 is 15 residues long. CDR1 is MNHNS, CDR2 SASEGT, per germline. Germline trimming cut 7 bases from V and 7 bases from J; bases unmatched to any gene: 14.

This rearrangement joins TRBV6-5 to TRBJ1-1, with 7 bases that match TRBD1. CDR3 size: 13 residues. V was clipped by 5 bases and J by 1 base; unmatched bases: 1. Per germline, CDR1 MNHEY and CDR2 SVGAGI. CDR3 bases: TGTGCCAGCAGTCGGACAGGGAACACTGAAGCTTTCTTT. Encoded protein: CASSRTGNTEAFF.

This sequence joins TRBV28 and TRBJ1-5; a possible D gene is TRBD1 (6 bases). Germline V gene data show CDR1 as MDHEN and CDR2 as SYDVKM. Trimming took 8 bases from V and 5 from J, leaving 13 bases between them. The CDR3 totals 13 residues. The CDR3 region is CASGDRKDQPQHF. The CDR3, as DNA: TGTGCCAGCGGAGACAGGAAGGATCAGCCCCAGCATTTT.

V gene TRBV28 combines with J gene TRBJ2-5; 8 bases line up with TRBD1. CDR1 and CDR2 from the germline V gene are MDHEN and SYDVKM. Germline trimming cut 6 bases from V and 3 bases from J; bases unmatched to any gene: 9. The CDR3 covers 15 residues. This CDR3 reads CASSLQRTGKETQYF. CDR3 nucleotides: TGTGCCAGCAGCCTTCAAAGGACAGGGAAAGAGACCCAGTACTTC.

The rearrangement uses TRBV2 and TRBJ2-1; 7 bases map to TRBD2. Germline loops: CDR1 SNHLY, CDR2 FYNNEI. The CDR3 loop spans 15 amino acids. The V and J ends lost 3 bases and 4 bases, in that order; junction bases with no gene match: 6. The CDR3 sequence is CASSDSGLSYNEQFF. DNA of the CDR3: TGTGCCAGCAGTGATTCGGGACTATCTTACAATGAGCAGTTCTTC.

V gene TRBV4-3 combines with J gene TRBJ2-1, with 10 bases lining up with TRBD2. Germline V gene sequence: CDR1 LGHNA, CDR2 YSLEER. J lost 8 bases, V lost 0 bases, and 13 bases had no gene match. There are 18 residues in the CDR3. The CDR3 region is CASSQDIPQREGAHEQFF. In DNA, the CDR3 is TGCGCCAGCAGCCAAGATATCCCACAGCGGGAGGGTGCTCATGAGCAGTTCTTC.

V usage is TRBV2 and J usage is TRBJ1-3, with 9 bases matching TRBD1. J gave up 0 bases and V 6 bases, and 3 bases lay outside the gene matches. Germline CDR1 is SNHLY and CDR2 is FYNNEI. The CDR3 loop spans 15 amino acids. CDR3 loop: CASRGTGISGNTIYF. In nucleotides, the CDR3 is TGTGCCAGCAGGGGGACAGGGATCTCTGGAAACACCATATATTTT.

The chain links TRBV2 to TRBJ1-2, with D uncertain. Between the trimmed V and J ends, which lost 3 bases and 5 bases, there was a span of 10 bases. This CDR3 contains 13 residues. Germline V lookup: CDR1 SNHLY, CDR2 FYNNEI. This chain's CDR3 is CASSENSYYGYTF. The DNA for the CDR3 is TGTGCCAGCAGTGAGAACAGCTATTATGGCTACACCTTC.

The chain uses TRBV5-6 and TRBJ2-2; 9 positions agree with TRBD2. CDR3 length: 17 amino acids. V trimming: 6 bases; J trimming: 1 base; junction bases outside the gene matches: 10. Germline lookup yields CDR1 SGHDT and CDR2 YYEEEE. The chain's CDR3 is CASTPRGTSLNTGELFF. The CDR3 bases are TGTGCCAGCACCCCTAGAGGGACTAGCCTGAACACCGGGGAGCTGTTTTTT.

V gene TRBV4-1 combines with J gene TRBJ2-7, with 9 nucleotides matching TRBD2. Per the germline V gene, CDR1 is MGHRA and CDR2 is YSYEKL. The CDR3 has 15 residues. After removal of 1 base from V and 3 bases from J, the junction contained 4 bases not matched to a gene. This CDR3 is CASSQGTSGFYEQYF. CDR3 coding DNA: TGCGCCAGCAGCCAAGGAACTAGCGGGTTCTACGAGCAGTACTTC.

The CDR3 DNA is TGCGCCAGCAGCTTGGAGGGGGATACGCAGTATTTT. It encodes CASSLEGDTQYF. The chain employs TRBV5-1 and TRBJ2-3, with a tentative D call TRBD1 (5 bases). The V gene lost 0 bases and the J gene lost 6 bases, with 5 bases spanning the gap. This CDR3 is 12 amino acids long. Germline values: CDR1 SGHRS, CDR2 YFSETQ.

The chain carries TRBV5-4 and TRBJ2-1; 15 nucleotides match TRBD2. CDR1 and CDR2 (germline): SGHNT, YYREEE (reference sequence). This CDR3 spans 19 amino acids. The J segment lost 0 bases and the V segment lost 6 bases, leaving 10 bases of the junction unmatched. The CDR3 region has the DNA TGTGCCAGCACTCTTGGAGGGACTAGCGGGAGGAGCTCCTACAATGAGCAGTTCTTC. This encodes CASTLGGTSGRSSYNEQFF.

This clone occurred once. This chain joins TRBV11-2 and TRBJ2-1, with D tentatively TRBD2 (6 bases). This CDR3 spans 14 amino acids. V was shortened by 8 bases and J by 10 bases, with 21 bases between the two germline ends. Germline V gives CDR1 SGHAT, CDR2 FQNNGV. The DNA of the CDR3 is TGTGCCAGCCGCCGCGGGACTTCGGTCCCAGAGCAGTTCTTC. It codes for CASRRGTSVPEQFF.

This chain uses TRBV11-2 with TRBJ2-3; D is perhaps TRBD1 (5 bases). CDR1 and CDR2 (germline): SGHAT, FQNNGV. The CDR3 runs to 16 residues. V was trimmed by 6 bases and J by 0 bases, leaving 16 bases between them. CDR3 DNA: TGTGCCAGCAGTAGTCTTCAGGGATCTAGCACAGATACGCAGTATTTT. Its protein is CASSSLQGSSTDTQYF.

The CDR3 coding sequence is TGTGCCAGCAGTTACCGCCCTAAACCCTACGAGCAGTACTTC. This encodes CASSYRPKPYEQYF. The rearrangement links TRBV6-6 to TRBJ2-7, with D uncertain. Trimming shortened V by 2 bases and J by 2 bases, and 10 bases separated the two germline ends. The CDR3 runs 14 residues. Per germline, CDR1 MNHNY and CDR2 SVGAGI (reference sequence).

The chain employs TRBV28 and TRBJ1-6; D may be TRBD1 (5 bases). Trimming left V 6 bases short and J 8 bases short, with 8 bases between. This CDR3 contains 12 residues. Germline lookup yields CDR1 MDHEN and CDR2 SYDVKM. CDR3 in DNA: TGTGCCAGCAGCCAGGGTTATTCACCCCTCCACTTT. As protein: CASSQGYSPLHF.

The chain employs TRBV9 and TRBJ1-2, with a weak D call TRBD1 (6 bases). The CDR3 is 10 amino acids. With 7 bases removed from V and 9 bases from J, the gap between germline ends came to 10 bases. Germline assignment: CDR1 SGDLS and CDR2 YYNGEE. This CDR3 reads CASAGESYTF. For the CDR3, the DNA is TGTGCCAGCGCAGGGGAAAGCTACACCTTC.

This clone occurred a few times. This chain links TRBV7-6 with TRBJ2-7, with 9 positions matching TRBD2. The germline CDR1 and CDR2 sequences are SGHVS and FNYEAQ. The trim removed 4 bases at V and 6 bases at J, leaving 7 bases unmatched. The CDR3 length is 14 residues. The DNA for the CDR3 is TGTGCCAGCAGCTACGTAGCGGGAGAAAGCGAGCAGTACTTC. It is translated as CASSYVAGESEQYF.

This clone showed up just a few times. This rearrangement joins TRBV27 to TRBJ1-3, with D perhaps TRBD1 (5 bases). Germline V CDR1 and CDR2: MNHEY, SMNVEV (reference sequence). The CDR3 covers 15 residues. Trimming shortened V by 1 base and J by 2 bases, and 9 bases separated the two germline ends. CDR3 DNA sequence: TGTGCCAGCAGTTTATTGGGCAGGGCTGGAAACACCATATATTTT. The encoded protein is CASSLLGRAGNTIYF.

A few counts support this clone. The chain recombines TRBV4-2 with TRBJ2-2; TRBD1 matches at 8 bases. CDR3 length: 15 residues. V trimming: 3 bases; J trimming: 0 bases; junction bases outside the gene matches: 0. Germline CDR1 is LGHNA and CDR2 is YNFKEQ. The CDR3 region has the DNA TGTGCCAGCAGCCAGGGACAGGCGAACACCGGGGAGCTGTTTTTT. Translation: CASSQGQANTGELFF.

The chain carries TRBV4-2 and TRBJ2-3; D is ambiguous. Trimming cost V 0 bases and J 5 bases, with 6 bases left between them. The CDR3 spans 13 residues. Germline V lookup: CDR1 LGHNA, CDR2 YNFKEQ. CDR3 region: CASSQERRDTQYF. CDR3 in DNA: TGTGCCAGCAGCCAAGAGAGGCGAGATACGCAGTATTTT.

The gene calls are TRBV9 and TRBJ2-4, with 8 bases lining up with TRBD2. Per germline, CDR1 SGDLS and CDR2 YYNGEE. The CDR3 is 15 amino acids. The V and J ends lost 5 bases and 5 bases, in that order; junction bases with no gene match: 9. CDR3 bases: TGTGCCAGCAGTCCGGGACTAGTCGTACAAAACATTCAGTACTTC. Protein: CASSPGLVVQNIQYF.

This clone was detected once. This chain connects TRBV19 to TRBJ2-1; no definite D call. Germline CDR1 and CDR2: LNHDA and SQIVND (reference sequence). V was shortened by 5 bases and J by 4 bases, with 15 bases between the two germline ends. This CDR3 is built from 15 residues. CDR3 region: CASSPSVLAYNEQFF. DNA for the CDR3: TGTGCCAGTAGTCCGAGTGTATTAGCTTACAATGAGCAGTTCTTC.

The sample holds one count of this clone. Mismatch with germline at one junction end may stem from a read error. The chain combines TRBV7-2 with TRBJ2-6, with TRBD1 matching 8 bases. The CDR3 length is 16 residues. CDR1 and CDR2 from the germline V gene are SGHTA and FQGNSA. The CDR3 nucleotides read TGTGCCAGCAGCCCTCCAGGGGGCTCTGGGGCCAACGGCCTGACTTTC. Translation gives CASSPPGGSGANGLTF.

This clone was detected only once. V usage is TRBV4-1 and J usage is TRBJ2-7; the match to TRBD1 covers 10 bases. The CDR3 runs 14 residues. Germline assignment: CDR1 MGHRA and CDR2 YSYEKL. The junction had 3 bases not matched to a gene; V was cut back by 4 bases and J by 3 bases. CDR3 nucleotide sequence: TGCGCCAGCAGCCCTGGGACAGGGGACTACGAGCAGTACTTC. Translating it yields CASSPGTGDYEQYF.

This sequence joins TRBV19 and TRBJ2-1; 8 nucleotides line up with TRBD2. The CDR3 contains 16 residues. Germline V gene data show CDR1 as LNHDA and CDR2 as SQIVND (reference sequence). V trimming: 4 bases; J trimming: 6 bases; junction bases outside the gene matches: 11. The CDR3 loop is CASSTSGRAPSNEQFF. The DNA of the CDR3 is TGTGCCAGTAGTACGTCCGGGAGGGCCCCCTCCAATGAGCAGTTCTTC.

The V call is TRBV5-8, the J call TRBJ1-3; unclear D gene. The V gene lost 0 bases and the J gene lost 4 bases, with 11 bases spanning the gap. Germline V CDR1 and CDR2: SGHTS, YDEGEE. The CDR3 is 15 residues long. CDR3 bases: TGTGCCAGCAGCTTGGGGCCAGAAGCGGGAAACACCATATATTTT. Encoded protein: CASSLGPEAGNTIYF.

This sequence joins TRBV28 and TRBJ1-6; D perhaps matches TRBD1 (5 bases). The CDR3 totals 14 residues. V gave up 5 bases and J gave up 8 bases, with 13 bases separating them. The germline gives CDR1 MDHEN, CDR2 SYDVKM. CDR3 nucleotides: TGTGCCAGCAGTCAAGGGCAGGGTGATTCACCCCTCCACTTT. Translated: CASSQGQGDSPLHF.

DNA for the CDR3: TGTGCCAGCAGCCGTCACGGACAGCTTGAAGCTTTCTTT. As protein: CASSRHGQLEAFF. This rearrangement joins TRBV7-2 to TRBJ1-1; a possible D gene is TRBD1 (6 bases). The CDR3 is 13 residues long. The ends were cut back, 5 bases at V and 7 bases at J, with 14 bases in the middle. Germline CDR1 reads SGHTA; CDR2 reads FQGNSA.

The gene calls are TRBV6-6 and TRBJ1-3; perhaps TRBD1 as D (5 bases). V was clipped by 7 bases and J by 5 bases, with 15 bases between them. Germline values: CDR1 MNHNY, CDR2 SVGAGI (reference sequence). This CDR3 region has 14 residues. CDR3 sequence reads: CASTPDRNRNTIYF. In nucleotides, the CDR3 is TGTGCCAGCACCCCAGACAGAAACCGAAACACCATATATTTT.

V usage is TRBV2 and J usage is TRBJ2-3; TRBD1 matches at 11 bases. V gave up 3 bases and J gave up 4 bases; unmatched junction bases: 0. Germline V gene sequence: CDR1 SNHLY, CDR2 FYNNEI. This CDR3 is built from 14 residues. The CDR3 sequence is CASSEDRGPDTQYF. Written as DNA, the CDR3 is TGTGCCAGCAGTGAGGACAGGGGGCCAGATACGCAGTATTTT.